This T cell receptor beta chain was profiled in a study of blood T cell repertoires in COVID-19. The CDR3 is made up of 13 amino acids. Germline assignment: CDR1 SGHTA and CDR2 FQGTGA. V was clipped by 5 bases and J by 7 bases, with 12 bases between them. Method: immunoSEQ multiplex PCR; TCRdb's copy keeps in-frame clones and lacks some. The sample yields some 130,000 clones, almost 80% seen once. The clonotype was recovered from a man in his 60s who had recovered from COVID-19. Material: peripheral blood. The chain links TRBV7-3 to TRBJ2-1; no reliable D call. The CDR3 sequence: CASSLSSQNEQFF. CDR3 in DNA: TGTGCCAGCAGCCTAAGTTCCCAAAATGAGCAGTTCTTC. Filled out from reference TRBV7-3 and TRBJ2-1, the complete variable domain reads GAGVSQTPSNKVTEKGKYVELRCDPISGHTALYWYRQSLGQGPEFLIYFQGTGAADDSGLPNDRFFAVRPEGSVSTLKIQRTERGDSAVYLCASSLSSQNEQFFGPGTRLTVL.